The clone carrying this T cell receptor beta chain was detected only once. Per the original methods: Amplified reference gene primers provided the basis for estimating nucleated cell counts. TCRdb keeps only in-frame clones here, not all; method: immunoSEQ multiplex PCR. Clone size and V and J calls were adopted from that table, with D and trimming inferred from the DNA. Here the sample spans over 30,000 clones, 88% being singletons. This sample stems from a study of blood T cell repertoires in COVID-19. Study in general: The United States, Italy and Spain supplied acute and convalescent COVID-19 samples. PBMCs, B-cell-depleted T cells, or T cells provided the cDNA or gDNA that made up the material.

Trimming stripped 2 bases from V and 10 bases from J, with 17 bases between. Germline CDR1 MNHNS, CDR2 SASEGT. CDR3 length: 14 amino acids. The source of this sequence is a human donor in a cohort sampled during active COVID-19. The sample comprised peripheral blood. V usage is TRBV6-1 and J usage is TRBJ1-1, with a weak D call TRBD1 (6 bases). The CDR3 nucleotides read TGTGCCAGCAGTGAATCGGGGACAAGGTTGGGAGCTTTCTTT. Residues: CASSESGTRLGAFF.